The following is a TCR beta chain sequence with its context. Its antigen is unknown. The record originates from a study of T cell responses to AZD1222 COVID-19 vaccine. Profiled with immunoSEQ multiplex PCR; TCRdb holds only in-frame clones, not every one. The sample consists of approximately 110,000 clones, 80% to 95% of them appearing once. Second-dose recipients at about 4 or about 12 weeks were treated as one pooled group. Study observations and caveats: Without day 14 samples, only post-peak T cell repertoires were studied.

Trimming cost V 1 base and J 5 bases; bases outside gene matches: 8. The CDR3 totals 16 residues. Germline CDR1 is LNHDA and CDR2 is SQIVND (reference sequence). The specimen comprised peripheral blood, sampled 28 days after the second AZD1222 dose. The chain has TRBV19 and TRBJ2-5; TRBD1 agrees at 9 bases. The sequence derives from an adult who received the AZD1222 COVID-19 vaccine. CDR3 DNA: TGTGCCAGTAGTATAGGGCCTCCCGGGACAGGGGAGACCCAGTACTTC. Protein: CASSIGPPGTGETQYF. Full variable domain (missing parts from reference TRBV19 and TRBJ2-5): DGGITQSPKYLFRKEGQNVTLSCEQNLNHDAMYWYRQDPGQGLRLIYYSQIVNDFQKGDIAEGYSVSREKKESFPLTVTSAQKNPTAFYLCASSIGPPGTGETQYFGPGTRLLVL.